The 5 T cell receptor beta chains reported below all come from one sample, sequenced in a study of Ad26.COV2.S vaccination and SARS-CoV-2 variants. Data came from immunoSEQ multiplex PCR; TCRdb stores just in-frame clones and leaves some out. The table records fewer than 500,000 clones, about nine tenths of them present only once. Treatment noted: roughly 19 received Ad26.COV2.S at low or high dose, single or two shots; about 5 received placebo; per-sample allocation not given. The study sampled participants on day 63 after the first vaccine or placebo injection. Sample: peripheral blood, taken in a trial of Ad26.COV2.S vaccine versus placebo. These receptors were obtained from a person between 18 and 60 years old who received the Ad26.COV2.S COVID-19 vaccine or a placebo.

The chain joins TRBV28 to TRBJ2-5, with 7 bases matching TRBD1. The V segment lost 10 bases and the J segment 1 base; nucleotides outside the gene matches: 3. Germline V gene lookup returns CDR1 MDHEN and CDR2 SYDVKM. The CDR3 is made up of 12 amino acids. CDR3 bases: TGTGCCACCGGACAGGTCCAAGAGACCCAGTACTTC. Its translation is CATGQVQETQYF. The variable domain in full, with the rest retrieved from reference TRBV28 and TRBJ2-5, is DVKVTQSSRYLVKRTGEKVFLECVQDMDHENMFWYRQDPGLGLRLIYFSYDVKMKEKGDIPEGYSVSREKKERFSLILESASTNQTSMYLCATGQVQETQYFGPGTRLLVL.

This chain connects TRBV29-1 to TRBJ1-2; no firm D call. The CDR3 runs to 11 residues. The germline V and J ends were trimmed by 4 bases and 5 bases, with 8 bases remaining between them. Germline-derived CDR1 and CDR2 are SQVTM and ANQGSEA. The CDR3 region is CSVGRTYGYTF. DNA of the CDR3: TGCAGCGTTGGGAGAACGTATGGCTACACCTTC.

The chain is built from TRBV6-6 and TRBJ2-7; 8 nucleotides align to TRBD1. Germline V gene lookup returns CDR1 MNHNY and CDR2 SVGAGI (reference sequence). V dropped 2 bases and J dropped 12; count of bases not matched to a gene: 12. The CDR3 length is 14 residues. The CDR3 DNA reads TGTGCCAGCAGTTACCCAGGGGGCCCTTCATCTCGGTACTTC. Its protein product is CASSYPGGPSSRYF.

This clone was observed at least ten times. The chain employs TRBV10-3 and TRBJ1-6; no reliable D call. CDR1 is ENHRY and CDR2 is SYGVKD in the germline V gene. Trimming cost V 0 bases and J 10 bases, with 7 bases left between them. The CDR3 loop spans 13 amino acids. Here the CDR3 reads CAISESLYSPLHF. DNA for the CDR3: TGTGCCATCAGTGAGTCTTTGTACTCACCCCTCCACTTT.

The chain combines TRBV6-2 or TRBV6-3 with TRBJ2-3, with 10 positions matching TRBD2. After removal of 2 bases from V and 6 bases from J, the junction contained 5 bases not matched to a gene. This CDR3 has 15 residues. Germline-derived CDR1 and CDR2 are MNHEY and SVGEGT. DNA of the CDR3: TGTGCCAGCAGTTACGGCCTAGCGGGGGTTGATACGCAGTATTTT. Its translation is CASSYGLAGVDTQYF.